This T cell receptor (beta chain) was retrieved from a study of T cell clonotyping in hematopoietic cell transplantation. About the research overall: Blood collection times were about day -28 and days 30, 100, 180 posttransplant.

Trimming took off 5 bases at V and 8 bases at J, with 13 bases between the two ends. Germline CDR1 reads SEHNR; CDR2 reads FQNEAQ (reference sequence). CDR3 size: 13 residues. Profiled with immunoSEQ multiplex PCR; TCRdb holds only in-frame clones, not every one. The sample includes 2,000 or so clones, around 90% seen only once; the top ten take roughly 8%. Details on this clone: Its target is unknown.

Study findings and constraints: Recipient TCR diversity dropped after transplant; expanded clonotypes rose from day 30 to 180. Broader posttransplant TCR repertoire diversity was predicted by graft donor and pretransplant recipient Inverse Simpson Index values. CD4 and CD8 repertoire contributions could not be separated without sorting.

The sample in question was PBMCs, obtained at the time of graft-versus-host disease after allogeneic stem cell transplant. This sequence joins TRBV7-9 and TRBJ2-1; possibly TRBD2 for D (5 bases). This TCR came from a male patient between 18 and 35 years old who had an allogeneic stem cell transplant from a related donor, so the T cells may come from the graft donor. Some clones in this sample may be carry-over from other donors' samples. CDR3 coding DNA: TGTGCCAGCAGCGCCTTAGGAGGCGATGAGCAGTTCTTC. Protein product: CASSALGGDEQFF.